This paragraph covers one T cell receptor (beta chain) sequence. Its recognized antigen is unknown. There are no base qualities to consult, and no much larger clone falls within one base. The immunoSEQ Assay, a bias-controlled multiplex PCR, was used to amplify TCRbeta CDR3 regions from genomic DNA. As for how the authors treated the data: The number of nucleated cells in each sample was estimated from the amplification of reference gene primers within the assay. To quantify the absolute abundance of each unique TCRbeta CDR3 rearrangement, sequence reads were collapsed and filtered. Productive Simpson clonality was computed per sample as the square root of Simpson's diversity index over productive rearrangements. TCRdb's version of the immuneACCESS table is confined to in-frame rearrangements and falls short of the full clone set. An unresolved V gene accounts for under half of the shortfall where checked; the remainder is of unknown origin. The V and J calls and clone size were taken over from that table, and D and trimming were inferred from the DNA. This sample gives 55,000 to 80,000 clones in total; 88% of them show up just once. 1.2% of the sample is held by the ten biggest clonotypes.

This sample is part of a study of blood T cell repertoires in COVID-19 (dated by TCRdb to between 2020 and 2021). With respect to the entire study: The collaborator samples originated in the United States, Italy and Spain and spanned the acute and convalescent phases of COVID-19. The prospective study material was composed of cDNA or gDNA derived from T cells, B-cell-depleted T cells, or PBMCs. The dataset comprised deeply sampled blood TCRbeta repertoires from subjects exposed to, actively infected with, or recovered from COVID-19. The repertoires were released in a freely available public database meant as a resource for research on the immune response to SARS-CoV-2. The samples were drawn from the first 160 participants of the ongoing ImmuneRACE study and from some 1,300 subjects provided by 6 global collaborators. Sample metadata almost always included a de-identified subject ID, COVID-19 status, age in years and sex. Where HLA class I and class II types were available, the types were taken from metadata supplied by the sample provider, not from assay-based typing.

V loses 5 bases of germline sequence and J loses 11 bases, and the interval between the two ends is 18 bases. Taken from cysteine to phenylalanine, the CDR3 has 14 residues. Only the CDR3 DNA is retained, 42 bases long and in frame from the first base. Based on the germline V gene, the CDR1 and CDR2 sequences are MNHEY and SVGAGI. Whole blood was collected in K2EDTA tubes by collaborating institutions according to the institutions' own protocols. For TCRbeta analysis, collaborators shipped samples in one of three forms: frozen whole blood, isolated PBMCs, or DNA extracted from either of those sample types. The paper as a whole reports these results and caveats: The quantity of clinical and demographic metadata differed by source and by participant and was supplied without curation.

The chain is assembled from TRBV6-5 and TRBJ1-4, with the D gene call left open. The receptor was derived from a woman aged 55-69 years with acute or convalescent COVID-19. Sequencing input: peripheral blood. The sequence in DNA is TGTGCCAGCAGTCCGAGCGGGCCGGAAGGGAAACTGTTTTTT. Its translation reads: CASSPSGPEGKLFF.